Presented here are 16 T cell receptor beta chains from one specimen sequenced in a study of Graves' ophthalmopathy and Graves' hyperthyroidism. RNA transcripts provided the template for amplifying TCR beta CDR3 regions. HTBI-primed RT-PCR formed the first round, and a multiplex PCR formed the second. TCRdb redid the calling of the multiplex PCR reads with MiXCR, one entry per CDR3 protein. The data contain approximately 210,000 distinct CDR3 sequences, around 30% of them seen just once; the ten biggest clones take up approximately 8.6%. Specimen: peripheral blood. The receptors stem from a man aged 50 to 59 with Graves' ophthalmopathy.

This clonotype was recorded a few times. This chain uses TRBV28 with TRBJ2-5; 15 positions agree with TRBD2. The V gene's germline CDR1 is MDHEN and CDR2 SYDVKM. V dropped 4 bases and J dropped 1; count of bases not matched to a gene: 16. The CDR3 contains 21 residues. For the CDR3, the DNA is TGTGCCAGCAGTTCTCCCCCTAGGACTAGCGGGAGGGTTTTCGGCCAAGAGACCCAGTACTTC. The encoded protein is CASSSPPRTSGRVFGQETQYF.

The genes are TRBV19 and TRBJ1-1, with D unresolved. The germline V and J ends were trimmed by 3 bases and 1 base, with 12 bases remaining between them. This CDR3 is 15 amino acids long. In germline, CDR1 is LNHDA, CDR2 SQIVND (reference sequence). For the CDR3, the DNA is TGTGCCAGTAGTATTCAGTCCGCACCGAACACTGAAGCTTTCTTT. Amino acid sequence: CASSIQSAPNTEAFF.

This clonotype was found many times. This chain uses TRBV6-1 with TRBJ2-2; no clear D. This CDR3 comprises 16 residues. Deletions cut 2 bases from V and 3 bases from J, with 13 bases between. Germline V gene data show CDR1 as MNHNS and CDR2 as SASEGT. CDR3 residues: CASSEWVEQYTGELFF. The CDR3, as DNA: TGTGCCAGCAGTGAATGGGTGGAGCAGTACACCGGGGAGCTGTTTTTT.

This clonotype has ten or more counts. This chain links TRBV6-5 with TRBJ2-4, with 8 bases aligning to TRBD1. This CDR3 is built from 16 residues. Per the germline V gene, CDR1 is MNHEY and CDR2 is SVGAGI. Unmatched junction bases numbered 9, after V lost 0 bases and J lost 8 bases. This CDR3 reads CASSYSWQGAVDIQYF. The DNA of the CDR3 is TGTGCCAGCAGTTACTCATGGCAGGGGGCTGTGGACATTCAGTACTTC.

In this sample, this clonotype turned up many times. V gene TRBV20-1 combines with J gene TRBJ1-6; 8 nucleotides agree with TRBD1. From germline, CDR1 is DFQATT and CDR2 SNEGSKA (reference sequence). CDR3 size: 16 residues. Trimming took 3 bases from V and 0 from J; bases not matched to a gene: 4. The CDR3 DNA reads TGCAGTGCTAGGGACAGGGAGAGCTCCTATAATTCACCCCTCCACTTT. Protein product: CSARDRESSYNSPLHF.

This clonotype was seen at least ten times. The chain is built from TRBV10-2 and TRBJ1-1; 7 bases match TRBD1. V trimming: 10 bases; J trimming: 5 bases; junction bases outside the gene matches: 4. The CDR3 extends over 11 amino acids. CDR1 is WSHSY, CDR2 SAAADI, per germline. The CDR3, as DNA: TGCGCCACAGGGGGTGTTACTGAAGCTTTCTTT. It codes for CATGGVTEAFF.

The chain's CDR3 is CASSEGDFDSGELFF. DNA of the CDR3: TGTGCCAGCAGTGAAGGCGACTTCGATAGCGGGGAGCTGTTTTTT. The V call is TRBV2, the J call TRBJ2-2, with D hard to call. The germline V and J ends were trimmed by 1 base and 7 bases, with 13 bases remaining between them. CDR3 length: 15 amino acids. Germline lookup yields CDR1 SNHLY and CDR2 FYNNEI.

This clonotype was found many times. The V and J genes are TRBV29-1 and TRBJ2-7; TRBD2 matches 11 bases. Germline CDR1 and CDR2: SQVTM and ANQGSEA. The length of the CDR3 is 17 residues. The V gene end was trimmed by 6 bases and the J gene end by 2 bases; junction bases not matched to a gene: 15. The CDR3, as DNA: TGCAGCGTACCCATGACTAGCGGGGTTGGGGGCCCCTACGAGCAGTACTTC. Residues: CSVPMTSGVGGPYEQYF.

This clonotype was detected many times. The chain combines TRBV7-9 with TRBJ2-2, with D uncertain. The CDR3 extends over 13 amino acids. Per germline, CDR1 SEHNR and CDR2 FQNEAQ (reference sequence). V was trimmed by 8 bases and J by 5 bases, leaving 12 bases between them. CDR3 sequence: CASDQRVTGELFF. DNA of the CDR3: TGTGCCAGCGACCAAAGGGTGACCGGGGAGCTGTTTTTT.

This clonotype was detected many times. Here the CDR3 DNA reads TGCGCCAGCAGCGAGACGGGCACTGAAGCTTTCTTT. Amino acid sequence: CASSETGTEAFF. This chain joins TRBV5-1 and TRBJ1-1; the D is unclear. The CDR3 runs 12 residues. Germline V gene data show CDR1 as SGHRS and CDR2 as YFSETQ. V was pared by 4 bases and J by 4 bases, with 8 bases between.

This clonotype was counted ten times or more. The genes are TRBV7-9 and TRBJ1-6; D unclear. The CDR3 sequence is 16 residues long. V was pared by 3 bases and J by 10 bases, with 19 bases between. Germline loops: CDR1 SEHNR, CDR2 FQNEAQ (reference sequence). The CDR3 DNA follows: TGTGCCAGCAGCTTTTACGGTACGGAGGTGCCGTCACCCCTCCACTTT. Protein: CASSFYGTEVPSPLHF. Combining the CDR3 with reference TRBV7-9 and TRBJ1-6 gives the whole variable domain DTGVSQNPRHKITKRGQNVTFRCDPISEHNRLYWYRQTLGQGPEFLTYFQNEAQLEKSRLLSDRFSAERPKGSFSTLEIQRTEQGDSAMYLCASSFYGTEVPSPLHFGNGTRLTVT.

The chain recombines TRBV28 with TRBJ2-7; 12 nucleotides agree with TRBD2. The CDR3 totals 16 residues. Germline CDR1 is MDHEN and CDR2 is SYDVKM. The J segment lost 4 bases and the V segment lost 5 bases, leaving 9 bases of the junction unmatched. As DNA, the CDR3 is TGTGCCAGCAGTCAATTGAGGACTAGCGGGATTTACGAGCAGTACTTC. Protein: CASSQLRTSGIYEQYF.

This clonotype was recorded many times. The CDR3 loop is CASRGTGTYGYTF. The CDR3 DNA is TGTGCCAGCAGGGGGACAGGGACCTATGGCTACACCTTC. The rearrangement joins TRBV28 to TRBJ1-2, with 9 bases matching TRBD1. This CDR3 region has 13 residues. Per the germline V gene, CDR1 is MDHEN and CDR2 is SYDVKM. J was trimmed by 4 bases and V by 6 bases; bases with no gene match: 3.

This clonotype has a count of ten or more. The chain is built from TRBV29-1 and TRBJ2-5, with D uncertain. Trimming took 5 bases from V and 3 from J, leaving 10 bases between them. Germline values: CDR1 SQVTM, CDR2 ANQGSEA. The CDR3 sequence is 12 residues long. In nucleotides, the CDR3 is TGCAGCGTTCGTTCCGGAGAAGAGACCCAGTACTTC. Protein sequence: CSVRSGEETQYF.

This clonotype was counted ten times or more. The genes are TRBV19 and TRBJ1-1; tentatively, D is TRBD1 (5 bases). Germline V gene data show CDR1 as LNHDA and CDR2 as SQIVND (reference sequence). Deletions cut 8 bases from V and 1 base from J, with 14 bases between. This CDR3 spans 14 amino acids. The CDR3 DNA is TGTGCCAGTCGACCCGGGGACCAGAACACTGAAGCTTTCTTT. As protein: CASRPGDQNTEAFF. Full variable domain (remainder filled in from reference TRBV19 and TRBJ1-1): DGGITQSPKYLFRKEGQNVTLSCEQNLNHDAMYWYRQDPGQGLRLIYYSQIVNDFQKGDIAEGYSVSREKKESFPLTVTSAQKNPTAFYLCASRPGDQNTEAFFGQGTRLTVV.

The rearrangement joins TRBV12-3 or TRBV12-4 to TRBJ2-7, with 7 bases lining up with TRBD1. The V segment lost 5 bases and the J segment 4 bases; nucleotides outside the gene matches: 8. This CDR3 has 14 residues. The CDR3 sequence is CASSQGTAFYEQYF. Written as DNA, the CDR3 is TGTGCCAGCAGTCAAGGGACAGCTTTTTACGAGCAGTACTTC.